These 2 T cell receptor beta chains came from one sample sequenced in a study of human T cells and chemical hapten exposure. One entry per CDR3 protein, called by TCRdb with MiXCR from the RACE reads. The sample lists roughly 380,000 distinct CDR3 sequences; roughly 4.8% were seen once. Noted time point: patch test 1, 2 weeks after DPC sensitization. The treatment denotes: therapeutic diphenylcyclopropenone sensitization with weekly scalp DPC. The material was whole blood, obtained in connection with sensitization to the hapten diphenylcyclopropenone (DPC). The receptor source for this set is a woman aged 45 to 65 with alopecia areata. Some clones in this sample may be carry-over from other donors' samples.

Worth noting for this clonotype: At one end, the junction sequence differs from germline, possibly due to a read error. The chain couples TRBV29-1 to TRBJ1-6, with 11 bases that match TRBD1. CDR1 and CDR2 (germline): SQVTM, ANQGSEA. This CDR3 region has 14 residues. The CDR3 loop reads CSVRTGGYNTPLHF. CDR3 coding DNA: TGCAGCGTCCGGACAGGGGGCTATAATACACCCCTCCACTTT.

This clonotype was seen repeatedly, ten times or more. The J gene is TRBJ2-7, the V gene TRBV20-1; 7 bases line up with TRBD1. With 2 bases clipped from V and 2 bases from J, the junction kept 0 bases outside the gene matches. Germline V lookup: CDR1 DFQATT, CDR2 SNEGSKA (reference sequence). CDR3 length equals 12 residues. The CDR3 bases are TGCAGTGCTAGACAGGGGGCCTACGAGCAGTACTTC. Amino acid sequence: CSARQGAYEQYF.